This TCR beta chain was identified during a study of PD-1 and CTLA-4 blockade in melanoma. TCRdb's table, derived via immunoSEQ multiplex PCR, lists solely in-frame clones and lacks some. The table has tens of thousands of clones, 88% seen once. CDR1 ENHRY and CDR2 SYGVKD come from the germline V gene. V was trimmed by 2 bases and J by 2 bases, leaving 7 bases between them. The CDR3 is 13 amino acids. The TCR sequence derives from a human donor with melanoma. The specimen was CD8+ T cells from peripheral blood, collected from a patient given anti-PD-1 treatment. The chain combines TRBV10-3 with TRBJ2-7, with a tentative D call TRBD2 (5 bases). The DNA of the CDR3 is TGTGCCATCAGTGAGGCCGGGGCCTACGAGCAGTACTTC. The encoded protein is CAISEAGAYEQYF.